The 19 T cell receptor beta chains presented below share a single source sample, sequenced in a study of blood T cell repertoires in COVID-19. Sequencing was performed with immunoSEQ multiplex PCR; in TCRdb, only in-frame clones are kept and a portion is missing. The repertoire holds 150,000 or so clones, with 82% as singletons. The sample comprised peripheral blood. These receptors originate from a woman between 40 and 50 years old with COVID-19, enrolled during active disease.

V gene TRBV6-2 or TRBV6-3 combines with J gene TRBJ2-1; 9 bases map to TRBD1. The CDR3 is 17 amino acids. V was clipped by 5 bases and J by 4 bases; unmatched bases: 12. Germline CDR1 reads MNHEY; CDR2 reads SVGEGT. This CDR3 reads CASSPAWDREDYNEQFF. DNA for the CDR3: TGTGCCAGCAGTCCAGCCTGGGACAGGGAGGATTACAATGAGCAGTTCTTC.

The J gene is TRBJ2-3, the V gene TRBV7-2; D is uncertain. The germline V and J ends were trimmed by 5 bases and 1 base, with 13 bases remaining between them. Germline V gene sequence: CDR1 SGHTA, CDR2 FQGNSA. This CDR3 has 15 residues. The CDR3 loop is CASSEQILGTDTQYF. In DNA, the CDR3 is TGTGCCAGCAGCGAACAGATTCTCGGCACAGATACGCAGTATTTT.

The chain recombines TRBV28 with TRBJ2-2, with 10 bases matching TRBD1. CDR3 length equals 16 residues. Germline trimming cut 5 bases from V and 6 bases from J; bases unmatched to any gene: 9. CDR1 is MDHEN, CDR2 SYDVKM, per germline. The CDR3 loop reads CASSLRTGGSSGELFF. CDR3 in DNA: TGTGCCAGCAGTCTGAGGACAGGGGGATCATCCGGGGAGCTGTTTTTT.

J is TRBJ1-5 and V is TRBV5-8; TRBD1 agrees at 8 bases. This CDR3 has 16 residues. With 4 bases clipped from V and 3 bases from J, the junction kept 9 bases outside the gene matches. Germline-derived CDR1 and CDR2 are SGHTS and YDEGEE. The CDR3 nucleotides are TGTGCCAGCAGCCGGGGGGCAGGGGGCTACAATCAGCCCCAGCATTTT. This translates into CASSRGAGGYNQPQHF. The complete variable domain, with remaining parts taken from reference TRBV5-8 and TRBJ1-5, reads EAGVTQSPTHLIKTRGQQATLRCSPISGHTSVYWYQQALGLGLQFLLWYDEGEERNRGNFPPRFSGRQFPNYSSELNVNALELEDSALYLCASSRGAGGYNQPQHFGDGTRLSIL.

This clone has a handful of counts. The rearrangement uses TRBV19 and TRBJ1-4, with 7 bases matching TRBD1. The V segment lost 4 bases and the J segment 7 bases; nucleotides outside the gene matches: 6. The CDR3 loop spans 14 amino acids. Per the germline V gene, CDR1 is LNHDA and CDR2 is SQIVND (reference sequence). The chain's CDR3 is CASSTSGTAEKLFF. The CDR3 bases are TGTGCCAGTAGTACTAGTGGGACAGCTGAAAAACTGTTTTTT.

The chain couples TRBV9 to TRBJ1-1, with 7 bases aligning to TRBD1. Losses at the gene ends were 4 bases for V and 0 bases for J; bases not matched to a gene: 6. This CDR3 region has 15 residues. Looked up from germline, CDR1 is SGDLS and CDR2 is YYNGEE. In nucleotides, the CDR3 is TGTGCCAGCAGCTCCGGACAGGAGATGAACACTGAAGCTTTCTTT. Amino acid sequence: CASSSGQEMNTEAFF.

This clone is a singleton in its sample. This chain joins TRBV28 and TRBJ2-5; the match to TRBD2 covers 8 bases. Germline assignment: CDR1 MDHEN and CDR2 SYDVKM. The CDR3 has 17 residues. V lost 8 bases, J lost 5 bases, and 19 bases stayed unmatched. CDR3 in DNA: TGTGCCAGCTCGCCCGCCGGGACTAGTGGATTTGATGAGACCCAGTACTTC. Translating gives CASSPAGTSGFDETQYF.

The rearrangement joins TRBV11-2 to TRBJ2-2; 13 nucleotides agree with TRBD2. This CDR3 region has 19 residues. Trimming removed 5 bases from V and 1 base from J; junction bases left unmatched: 10. CDR1 and CDR2 (germline): SGHAT, FQNNGV. CDR3 nucleotide sequence: TGTGCCAGCAGCCACCACCTTGGACTAGCGGGGGAGAACACCGGGGAGCTGTTTTTT. Encoded protein: CASSHHLGLAGENTGELFF.

The V and J genes are TRBV24-1 and TRBJ2-1; TRBD2 matches 9 bases. The ends lost 2 bases at V and 9 bases at J; junction bases unmatched: 7. The germline V gene has CDR1 KGHDR and CDR2 SFDVKD. The CDR3 extends over 15 amino acids. The CDR3 nucleotides read TGTGCCACCAGTGATTGGTTGGCTAGCGGGGCTGAGCAGTTCTTC. Protein: CATSDWLASGAEQFF.

The chain links TRBV3-1 (or the pseudogene TRBV3-2) to TRBJ2-1; 10 positions match TRBD2. The ends lost 5 bases at V and 8 bases at J; junction bases unmatched: 9. The CDR3 is 15 amino acids. Germline V gives CDR1 LGHDT, CDR2 YNNKEL (reference sequence). CDR3 protein: CASSNEREGHYEQFF. The CDR3 DNA follows: TGTGCCAGCAGCAACGAGCGGGAGGGCCACTATGAGCAGTTCTTC.

The chain employs TRBV10-2 and TRBJ2-2, with 8 bases matching TRBD1. Germline loops: CDR1 WSHSY, CDR2 SAAADI. The J segment lost 5 bases and the V segment lost 7 bases, leaving 6 bases of the junction unmatched. The CDR3 extends over 14 amino acids. The CDR3 here is CASTGQGLTGELFF. The CDR3 DNA is TGCGCCAGCACCGGACAGGGATTGACCGGGGAGCTGTTTTTT.

The V and J genes are TRBV28 and TRBJ1-4; a possible D gene is TRBD1 (6 bases). Germline CDR1 MDHEN, CDR2 SYDVKM. V lost 5 bases to trimming and J lost 8 bases, with 30 bases between them. This CDR3 is built from 19 residues. CDR3 protein: CASSTFRPGRGDQYEKLFF. The CDR3 bases are TGTGCCAGCAGTACTTTTAGACCGGGCAGGGGAGATCAGTACGAAAAACTGTTTTTT.

This clone was picked up a small number of times. The chain carries TRBV7-2 and TRBJ1-4; 8 bases agree with TRBD1. The germline V gene encodes CDR1 SGHTA and CDR2 FQGNSA. Germline trimming cut 5 bases from V and 10 bases from J; bases unmatched to any gene: 15. The CDR3 runs 16 residues. The CDR3 spells CASSPIGQGGGGKLFF. The CDR3 bases are TGTGCCAGCAGCCCCATAGGACAGGGTGGGGGGGGAAAACTGTTTTTT.

The chain links TRBV6-5 to TRBJ1-3, with 8 bases that match TRBD1. Per germline, CDR1 MNHEY and CDR2 SVGAGI. With 9 bases clipped from V and 4 bases from J, the junction kept 5 bases outside the gene matches. There are 13 residues in the CDR3. CDR3 amino acids: CASSRDRGNTIYF. The CDR3 coding sequence is TGTGCCAGTTCCCGGGACAGGGGAAACACCATATATTTT.

V gene TRBV2 combines with J gene TRBJ2-1; perhaps TRBD1 as D (6 bases). The V end lost 7 bases, the J end lost 6 bases, and 16 bases lay between the germline ends. The CDR3 has 14 amino acids. Germline loops: CDR1 SNHLY, CDR2 FYNNEI. The CDR3 reads CASTSRGLFNEQFF. The CDR3 DNA reads as TGTGCCAGCACGTCCAGGGGCCTTTTCAATGAGCAGTTCTTC.

The chain is built from TRBV24-1 and TRBJ2-1; 14 nucleotides agree with TRBD2. The CDR3 has 16 amino acids. V shed 3 bases, J shed 7 bases, and the junction held 4 bases outside the gene matches. Per the germline V gene, CDR1 is KGHDR and CDR2 is SFDVKD. The CDR3 bases are TGTGCCACCAGTGATCCTGGACTAGCGGGGGGAAATGAGCAGTTCTTC. Translating it yields CATSDPGLAGGNEQFF.

V usage is TRBV6-5 and J usage is TRBJ2-5; 9 bases align to TRBD1. Losses at the gene ends were 6 bases for V and 5 bases for J; bases not matched to a gene: 10. The germline CDR1 and CDR2 sequences are MNHEY and SVGAGI. The CDR3 spans 15 residues. The chain's CDR3 is CASSSGTGSGETQYF. CDR3 coding DNA: TGTGCCAGCAGCTCCGGGACAGGGAGTGGGGAGACCCAGTACTTC.

This clone was found once. This sequence joins TRBV28 and TRBJ2-1; 9 bases map to TRBD2. CDR3 length: 17 residues. The J segment lost 2 bases and the V segment lost 4 bases, leaving 9 bases of the junction unmatched. The germline V gene has CDR1 MDHEN and CDR2 SYDVKM. This CDR3 is CASSSPGAGGTYNEQFF. CDR3 nucleotides: TGTGCCAGCAGTTCTCCAGGAGCGGGAGGTACCTACAATGAGCAGTTCTTC.

In its sample, this clone was seen once. This sequence joins TRBV7-2 and TRBJ2-3; D gene ambiguous. Trimming removed 1 base at V and 3 bases at J, with 11 bases between. CDR1 is SGHTA and CDR2 is FQGNSA in the germline V gene. The CDR3 length is 15 residues. CDR3 sequence reads: CASSLGFGLTDTQYF. The CDR3 coding sequence is TGTGCCAGCAGCTTAGGTTTTGGCCTGACAGATACGCAGTATTTT.